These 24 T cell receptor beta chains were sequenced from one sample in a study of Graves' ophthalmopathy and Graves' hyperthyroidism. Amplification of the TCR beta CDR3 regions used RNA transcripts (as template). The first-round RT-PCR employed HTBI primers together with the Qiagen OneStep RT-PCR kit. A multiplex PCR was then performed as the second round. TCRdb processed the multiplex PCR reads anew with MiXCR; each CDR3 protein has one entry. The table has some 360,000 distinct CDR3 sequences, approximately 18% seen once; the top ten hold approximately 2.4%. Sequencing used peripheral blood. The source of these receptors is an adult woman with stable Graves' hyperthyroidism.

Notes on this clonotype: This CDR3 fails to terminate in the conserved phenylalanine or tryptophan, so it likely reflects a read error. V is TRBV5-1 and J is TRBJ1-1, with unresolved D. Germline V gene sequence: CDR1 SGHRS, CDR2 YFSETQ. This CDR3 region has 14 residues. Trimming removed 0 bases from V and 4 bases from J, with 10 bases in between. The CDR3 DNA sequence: TGCGCCAGCAGCTTGGATGAGGGTATCACTGAAGCTTTCTTG. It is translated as CASSLDEGITEAFL.

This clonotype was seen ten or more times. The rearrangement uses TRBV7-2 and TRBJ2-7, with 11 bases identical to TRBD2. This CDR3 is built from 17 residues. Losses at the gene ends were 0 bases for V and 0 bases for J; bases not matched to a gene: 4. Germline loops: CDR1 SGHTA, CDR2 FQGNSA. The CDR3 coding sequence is TGTGCCAGCAGCTTAGCGAGAACTAGCGGGGGCTCCTACGAGCAGTACTTC. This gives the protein CASSLARTSGGSYEQYF.

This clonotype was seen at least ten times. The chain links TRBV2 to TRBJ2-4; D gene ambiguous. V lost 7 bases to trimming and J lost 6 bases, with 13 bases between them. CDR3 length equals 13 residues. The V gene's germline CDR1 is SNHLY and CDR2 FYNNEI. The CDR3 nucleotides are TGTGCCAGCATTCGGGCCCCAGGAAACATTCAGTACTTC. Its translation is CASIRAPGNIQYF.

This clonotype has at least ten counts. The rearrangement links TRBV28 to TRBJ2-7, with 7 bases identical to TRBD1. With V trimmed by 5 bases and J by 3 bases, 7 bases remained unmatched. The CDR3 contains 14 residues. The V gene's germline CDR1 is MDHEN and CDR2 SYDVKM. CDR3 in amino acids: CASSPRDSLYEQYF. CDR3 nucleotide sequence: TGTGCCAGCAGTCCCCGGGACAGCCTCTACGAGCAGTACTTC.

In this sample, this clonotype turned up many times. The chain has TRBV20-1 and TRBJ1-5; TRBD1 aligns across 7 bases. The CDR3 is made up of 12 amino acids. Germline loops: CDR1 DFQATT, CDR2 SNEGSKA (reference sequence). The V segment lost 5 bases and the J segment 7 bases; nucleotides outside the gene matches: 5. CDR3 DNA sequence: TGCAGTGCTTCAGACAGGGCCCAGCCCCAGCATTTT. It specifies CSASDRAQPQHF.

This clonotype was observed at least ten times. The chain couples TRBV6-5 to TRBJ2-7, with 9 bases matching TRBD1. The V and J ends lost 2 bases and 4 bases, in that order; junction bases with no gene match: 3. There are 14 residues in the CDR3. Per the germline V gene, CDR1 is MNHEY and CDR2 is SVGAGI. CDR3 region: CASSYEGQGYEQYF. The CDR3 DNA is TGTGCCAGCAGTTACGAAGGACAGGGGTACGAGCAGTACTTC.

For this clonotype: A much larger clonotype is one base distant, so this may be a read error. CDR3 amino acids: CASSYATGTTEAFF. DNA for the CDR3: TGTGCCAGCAGTTACGCGACAGGGACCACTGAAGCTTTCTTT. V is TRBV6-5 and J is TRBJ1-1; 7 nucleotides agree with TRBD1. This CDR3 has 14 amino acids. The J segment lost 4 bases and the V segment lost 2 bases, leaving 4 bases of the junction unmatched. Germline V gene lookup returns CDR1 MNHEY and CDR2 SVGAGI.

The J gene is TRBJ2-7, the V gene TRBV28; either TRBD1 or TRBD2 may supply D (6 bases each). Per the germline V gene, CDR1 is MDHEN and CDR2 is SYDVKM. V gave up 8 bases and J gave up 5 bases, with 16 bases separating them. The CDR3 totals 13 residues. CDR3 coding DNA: TGTGCCAGCGCGCCGGGGGCGGGCAACGAGCAGTACTTC. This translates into CASAPGAGNEQYF.

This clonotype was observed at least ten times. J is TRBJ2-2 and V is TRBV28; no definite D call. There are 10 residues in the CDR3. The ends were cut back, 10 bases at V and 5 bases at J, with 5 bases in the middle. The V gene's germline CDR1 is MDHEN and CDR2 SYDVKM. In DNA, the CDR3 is TGTGCCACCGCAACCGGGGAGCTGTTTTTT. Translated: CATATGELFF. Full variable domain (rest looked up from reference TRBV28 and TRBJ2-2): DVKVTQSSRYLVKRTGEKVFLECVQDMDHENMFWYRQDPGLGLRLIYFSYDVKMKEKGDIPEGYSVSREKKERFSLILESASTNQTSMYLCATATGELFFGEGSRLTVL.

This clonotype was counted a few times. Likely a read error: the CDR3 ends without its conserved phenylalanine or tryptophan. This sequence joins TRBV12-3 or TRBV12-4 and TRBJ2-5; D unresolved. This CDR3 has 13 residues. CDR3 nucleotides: TGTGCCAGCACCCTCCTTCCTCAAGAGTCCCAGTACTAC. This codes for CASTLLPQESQYY.

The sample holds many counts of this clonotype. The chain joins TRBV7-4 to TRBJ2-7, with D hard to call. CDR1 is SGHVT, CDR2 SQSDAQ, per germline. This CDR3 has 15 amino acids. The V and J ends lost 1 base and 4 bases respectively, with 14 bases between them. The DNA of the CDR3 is TGTGCCAGCAGCTTAGTTGGAACCCTCCCTTACGAGCAGTACTTC. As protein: CASSLVGTLPYEQYF.

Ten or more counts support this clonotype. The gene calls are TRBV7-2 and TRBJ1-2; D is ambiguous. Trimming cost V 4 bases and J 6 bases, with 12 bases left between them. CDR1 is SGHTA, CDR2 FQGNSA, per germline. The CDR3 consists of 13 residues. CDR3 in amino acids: CASSSQRVDGYTF. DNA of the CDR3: TGTGCCAGCAGCTCACAGCGGGTCGATGGCTACACCTTC.

The chain's CDR3 is CASSPRTSGSSGELFF. As DNA, the CDR3 is TGTGCCAGCAGCCCACGGACTAGCGGGAGTTCCGGGGAGCTGTTTTTT. The rearrangement joins TRBV11-2 to TRBJ2-2; 13 bases agree with TRBD2. Germline V gives CDR1 SGHAT, CDR2 FQNNGV. The CDR3 sequence is 16 residues long. The ends lost 5 bases at V and 6 bases at J; junction bases unmatched: 6.

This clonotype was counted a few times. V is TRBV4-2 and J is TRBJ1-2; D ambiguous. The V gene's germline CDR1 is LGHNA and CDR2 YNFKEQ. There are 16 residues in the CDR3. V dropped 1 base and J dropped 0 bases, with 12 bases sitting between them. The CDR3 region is CASSQAGSTTNYGYTF. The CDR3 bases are TGTGCCAGCAGCCAAGCCGGCAGTACTACTAACTATGGCTACACCTTC.

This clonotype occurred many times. CDR3 sequence (DNA): TGTGCCAGCAGTGAAATGCCGGGACAGGTGTCGTACACCTTC. This encodes CASSEMPGQVSYTF. The chain joins TRBV6-1 to TRBJ1-2, with 8 nucleotides matching TRBD1. CDR3 length: 14 amino acids. In germline, CDR1 is MNHNS, CDR2 SASEGT. V dropped 2 bases and J dropped 11; count of bases not matched to a gene: 10.

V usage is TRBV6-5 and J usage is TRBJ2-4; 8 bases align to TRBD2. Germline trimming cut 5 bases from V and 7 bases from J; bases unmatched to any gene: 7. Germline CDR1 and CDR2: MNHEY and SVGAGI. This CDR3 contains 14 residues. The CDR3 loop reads CASSTSRGGNIQYF. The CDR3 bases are TGTGCCAGCAGTACTAGCCGGGGGGGTAACATTCAGTACTTC.

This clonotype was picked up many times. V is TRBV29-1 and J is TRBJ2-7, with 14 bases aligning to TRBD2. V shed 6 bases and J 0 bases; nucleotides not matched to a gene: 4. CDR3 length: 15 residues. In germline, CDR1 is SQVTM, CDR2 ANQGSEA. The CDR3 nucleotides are TGCAGCGTCGGGACTAGCGGGAGAAGCTCCTACGAGCAGTACTTC. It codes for CSVGTSGRSSYEQYF.

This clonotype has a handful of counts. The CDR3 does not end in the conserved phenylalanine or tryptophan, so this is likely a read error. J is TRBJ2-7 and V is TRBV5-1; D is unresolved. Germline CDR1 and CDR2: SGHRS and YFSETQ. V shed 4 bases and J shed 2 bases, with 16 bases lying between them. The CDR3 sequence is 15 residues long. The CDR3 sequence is CASSPRSNTPYEQYL. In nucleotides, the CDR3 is TGCGCCAGCAGCCCACGATCCAATACGCCCTACGAGCAGTACCTC.

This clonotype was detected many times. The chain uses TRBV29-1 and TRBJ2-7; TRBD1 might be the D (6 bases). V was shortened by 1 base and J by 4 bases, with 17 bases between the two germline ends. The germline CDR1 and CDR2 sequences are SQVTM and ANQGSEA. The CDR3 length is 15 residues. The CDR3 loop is CSVEVGQGLYYEQYF. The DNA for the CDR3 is TGCAGCGTTGAAGTCGGGCAGGGGCTCTATTACGAGCAGTACTTC.

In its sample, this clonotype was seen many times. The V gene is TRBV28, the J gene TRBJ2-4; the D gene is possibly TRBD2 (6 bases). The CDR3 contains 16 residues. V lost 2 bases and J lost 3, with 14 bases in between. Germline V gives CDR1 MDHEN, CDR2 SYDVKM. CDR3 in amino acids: CASSLLGGWGKNIQYF. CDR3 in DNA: TGTGCCAGCAGTTTACTGGGGGGTTGGGGCAAAAACATTCAGTACTTC.

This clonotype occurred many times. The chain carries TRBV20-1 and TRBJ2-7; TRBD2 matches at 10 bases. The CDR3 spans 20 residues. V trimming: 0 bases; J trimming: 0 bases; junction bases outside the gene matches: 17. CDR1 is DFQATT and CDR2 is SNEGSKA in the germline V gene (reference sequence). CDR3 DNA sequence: TGCAGTGCTAGAGATCTCGGTGGAACTAGCGGGACCTCCTCCTCCTACGAGCAGTACTTC. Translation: CSARDLGGTSGTSSSYEQYF.

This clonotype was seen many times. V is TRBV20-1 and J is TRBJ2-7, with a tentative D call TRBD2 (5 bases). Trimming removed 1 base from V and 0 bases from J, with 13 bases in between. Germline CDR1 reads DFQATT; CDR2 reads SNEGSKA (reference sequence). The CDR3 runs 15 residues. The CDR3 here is CSARGQAASSYEQYF. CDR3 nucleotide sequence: TGCAGTGCTAGAGGTCAAGCGGCTAGCTCCTACGAGCAGTACTTC.

CDR3 region: CASSPLGWGAVGAFF. For the CDR3, the DNA is TGTGCCAGCAGTCCGCTCGGTTGGGGGGCCGTGGGGGCTTTCTTT. This sequence joins TRBV27 and TRBJ1-1; possibly TRBD1 for D (6 bases). V lost 5 bases to trimming and J lost 11 bases, with 24 bases between them. The CDR3 totals 15 residues. CDR1 MNHEY and CDR2 SMNVEV come from the germline V gene (reference sequence).

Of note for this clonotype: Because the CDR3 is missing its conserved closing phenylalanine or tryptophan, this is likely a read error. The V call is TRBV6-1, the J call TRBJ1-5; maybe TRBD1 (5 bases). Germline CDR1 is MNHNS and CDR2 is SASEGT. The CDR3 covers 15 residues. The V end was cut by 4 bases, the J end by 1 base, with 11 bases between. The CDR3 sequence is CASSAQGGSNQPQHV. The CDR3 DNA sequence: TGTGCCAGCAGTGCCCAGGGTGGGAGCAATCAGCCCCAGCATGTT.